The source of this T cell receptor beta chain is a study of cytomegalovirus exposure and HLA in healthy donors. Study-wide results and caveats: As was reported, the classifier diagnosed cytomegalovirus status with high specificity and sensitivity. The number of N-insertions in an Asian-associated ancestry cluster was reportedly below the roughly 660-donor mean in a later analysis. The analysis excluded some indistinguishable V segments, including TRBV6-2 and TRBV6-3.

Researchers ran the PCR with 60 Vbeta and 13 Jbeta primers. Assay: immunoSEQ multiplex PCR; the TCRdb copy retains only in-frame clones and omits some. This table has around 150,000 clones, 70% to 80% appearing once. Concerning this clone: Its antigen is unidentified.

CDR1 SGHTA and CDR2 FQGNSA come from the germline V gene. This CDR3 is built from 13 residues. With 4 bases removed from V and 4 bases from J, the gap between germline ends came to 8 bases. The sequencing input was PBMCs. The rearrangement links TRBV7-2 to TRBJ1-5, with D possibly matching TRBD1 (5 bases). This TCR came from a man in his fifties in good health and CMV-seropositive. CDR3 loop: CASSSRGNQPQHF. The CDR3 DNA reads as TGTGCCAGCAGCTCCCGGGGGAATCAGCCCCAGCATTTT.